Listed below are T cell receptor beta chains from one sample, sequenced in a study of T cell responses to AZD1222 COVID-19 vaccine. Some clones are missing from TCRdb's copy, which holds only in-frame ones; the method was immunoSEQ multiplex PCR. The sample lists 95,000 to 100,000 clones, 90% seen once, with approximately 1.2% in the top ten. The input for sequencing was peripheral blood, taken on day 0 of AZD1222 vaccination. These receptors all come from an adult in good health. Each CDR3 is given with its conserved first and last residue. The D gene is left open where the match is weak. Where a row states a size, it is once, few, many or the class of an expanded clone; other rows omit it.

CDR3 protein: CSVEVYRGLNYGYTF
CDR3 DNA: TGCAGCGTTGAAGTCTACAGGGGGCTCAACTATGGCTACACCTTC
V gene: TRBV29-1
D gene: TRBD1
clone size: .
J gene: TRBJ1-2

CDR3 protein: CASSQVVRGFYGYTF
CDR3 DNA: TGCGCCAGCAGCCAAGTAGTCAGGGGGTTCTATGGCTACACCTTC
V gene: TRBV4-1
D gene: TRBD1
clone size: .
J gene: TRBJ1-2

CDR3 protein: CASSPRLAGGDEQFF
CDR3 DNA: TGTGCCAGCAGTCCCAGACTAGCGGGGGGCGATGAGCAGTTCTTC
V gene: TRBV6-5
D gene: TRBD2
clone size: .
J gene: TRBJ2-1

CDR3 protein: CASSFRTPYEQYF
CDR3 DNA: TGTGCCAGCAGTTTTAGGACTCCCTACGAGCAGTACTTC
V gene: TRBV28
D gene: .
clone size: .
J gene: TRBJ2-7

CDR3 protein: CASSELGPANRGYTF
CDR3 DNA: TGTGCCAGCAGTGAATTGGGGCCCGCTAATCGTGGCTACACCTTC
V gene: TRBV2
D gene: .
clone size: once
J gene: TRBJ1-2

CDR3 protein: CASSPGGAGNTIYF
CDR3 DNA: TGCGCCAGCAGCCCAGGGGGTGCCGGAAACACCATATATTTT
V gene: TRBV5-1
D gene: TRBD1
clone size: .
J gene: TRBJ1-3

CDR3 protein: CASSQVFTSLGSNQPQHF
CDR3 DNA: TGCGCCAGCAGCCAAGTTTTTACTTCCTTGGGAAGCAATCAGCCCCAGCATTTT
V gene: TRBV4-1
D gene: .
clone size: .
J gene: TRBJ1-5

CDR3 protein: CASFAWGPENTEAFF
CDR3 DNA: TGTGCCAGCTTCGCCTGGGGGCCTGAGAACACTGAAGCTTTCTTT
V gene: TRBV7-8
D gene: .
clone size: once
J gene: TRBJ1-1

CDR3 protein: CASSLGRNTGELFF
CDR3 DNA: TGTGCCAGCAGCTTGGGACGGAACACCGGGGAGCTGTTTTTT
V gene: TRBV5-6
D gene: .
clone size: .
J gene: TRBJ2-2

CDR3 protein: CASSEGEPVGTQYF
CDR3 DNA: TGTGCCAGCAGTGAGGGGGAGCCAGTCGGGACCCAGTACTTC
V gene: TRBV2
D gene: .
clone size: .
J gene: TRBJ2-5

CDR3 protein: CASSRTVDTEAFF
CDR3 DNA: TGCGCCAGCAGTCGGACGGTTGACACTGAAGCTTTCTTT
V gene: TRBV5-1
D gene: .
clone size: .
J gene: TRBJ1-1

CDR3 protein: CASSAAGTGRFYGYTF
CDR3 DNA: TGTGCCAGCAGCGCGGCCGGGACAGGGAGGTTCTATGGCTACACCTTC
V gene: TRBV11-2
D gene: TRBD1
clone size: .
J gene: TRBJ1-2

CDR3 protein: CASREGVEGYTF
CDR3 DNA: TGTGCCAGCAGGGAAGGGGTAGAAGGCTACACCTTC
V gene: TRBV6-1
D gene: .
clone size: .
J gene: TRBJ1-2

CDR3 protein: CATRKEYSNQPQHF
CDR3 DNA: TGTGCCACCCGAAAGGAATATAGCAATCAGCCCCAGCATTTT
V gene: TRBV28
D gene: .
clone size: .
J gene: TRBJ1-5

CDR3 protein: CASSIVKVGEAFF
CDR3 DNA: TGTGCCAGTAGTATTGTCAAAGTAGGTGAAGCTTTCTTT
V gene: TRBV19
D gene: .
clone size: .
J gene: TRBJ1-1

CDR3 protein: CASSRRNYGYTF
CDR3 DNA: TGTGCCAGCAGCCGCAGGAACTATGGCTACACCTTC
V gene: TRBV9
D gene: .
clone size: .
J gene: TRBJ1-2

CDR3 protein: CASSQGASGGQPQHF
CDR3 DNA: TGCGCCAGCAGCCAAGGCGCTTCAGGGGGTCAGCCCCAGCATTTT
V gene: TRBV4-1
D gene: TRBD1
clone size: .
J gene: TRBJ1-5

CDR3 protein: CASSLSAGPQHF
CDR3 DNA: TGTGCCAGCAGCCTCTCCGCGGGGCCCCAGCATTTT
V gene: TRBV3-1/TRBV3-2
D gene: .
clone size: .
J gene: TRBJ1-5

CDR3 protein: CASSLTSEGNEQYF
CDR3 DNA: TGCGCCAGCAGCCTTACGTCGGAAGGAAACGAGCAGTACTTC
V gene: TRBV4-1
D gene: .
clone size: .
J gene: TRBJ2-7

CDR3 protein: CAWSPGQGGYTF
CDR3 DNA: TGTGCCTGGAGTCCAGGGCAAGGCGGCTACACCTTC
V gene: TRBV30
D gene: .
clone size: once
J gene: TRBJ1-2

CDR3 protein: CASSQGSRSGANVLTF
CDR3 DNA: TGTGCCAGCAGCCAAGGGTCTAGGTCTGGGGCCAACGTCCTGACTTTC
V gene: TRBV14
D gene: .
clone size: .
J gene: TRBJ2-6

CDR3 protein: CASSSRVRYNEQFF
CDR3 DNA: TGTGCCAGCAGCTCCAGGGTTCGCTACAATGAGCAGTTCTTC
V gene: TRBV5-5
D gene: .
clone size: .
J gene: TRBJ2-1

CDR3 protein: CASSYRSSYNSPLHF
CDR3 DNA: TGTGCCAGCAGTTATCGAAGCTCCTATAATTCACCCCTCCACTTT
V gene: TRBV7-9
D gene: .
clone size: few
J gene: TRBJ1-6

CDR3 protein: CASSNSQVMGAEAFF
CDR3 DNA: TGTGCCAGCAGTAACTCACAGGTCATGGGCGCTGAAGCTTTCTTT
V gene: TRBV6-6
D gene: .
clone size: .
J gene: TRBJ1-1

CDR3 protein: CASTQNTIYF
CDR3 DNA: TGTGCCAGCACCCAAAACACCATATATTTT
V gene: TRBV27
D gene: .
clone size: .
J gene: TRBJ1-3

CDR3 protein: CASSWETLEMGGAFF
CDR3 DNA: TGCGCCAGCAGCTGGGAGACCCTAGAGATGGGGGGAGCTTTCTTT
V gene: TRBV5-1
D gene: .
clone size: .
J gene: TRBJ1-1

CDR3 protein: CASSLVTNYGYTF
CDR3 DNA: TGTGCCAGCAGCCTGGTGACTAACTATGGCTACACCTTC
V gene: TRBV3-1/TRBV3-2
D gene: .
clone size: .
J gene: TRBJ1-2

CDR3 protein: CASSTALYEQYF
CDR3 DNA: TGTGCCAGCTCGACAGCCCTCTACGAGCAGTACTTC
V gene: TRBV2
D gene: .
clone size: .
J gene: TRBJ2-7

CDR3 protein: CASTGPLNEQFF
CDR3 DNA: TGTGCCTCCACAGGACCCCTCAATGAGCAGTTCTTC
V gene: TRBV11-2
D gene: .
clone size: .
J gene: TRBJ2-1

CDR3 protein: CASSLDAGAGQPQHF
CDR3 DNA: TGTGCCAGCAGCTTAGATGCAGGGGCAGGCCAGCCCCAGCATTTT
V gene: TRBV11-2
D gene: .
clone size: .
J gene: TRBJ1-5

CDR3 protein: CASFDRTYEQYF
CDR3 DNA: TGTGCCAGCTTTGACAGGACCTACGAGCAGTACTTC
V gene: TRBV27
D gene: .
clone size: .
J gene: TRBJ2-7

CDR3 protein: CASSLARVDEQYF
CDR3 DNA: TGCGCCAGCAGCTTGGCCCGGGTGGACGAGCAGTACTTC
V gene: TRBV5-1
D gene: .
clone size: .
J gene: TRBJ2-7

CDR3 protein: CASCRGRGETQYF
CDR3 DNA: TGTGCCAGCTGTCGGGGGCGCGGGGAGACCCAGTACTTC
V gene: TRBV3-1/TRBV3-2
D gene: .
clone size: once
J gene: TRBJ2-5

CDR3 protein: CASSLTEDTEAFF
CDR3 DNA: TGTGCCAGCAGCTTAACAGAGGACACTGAAGCTTTCTTT
V gene: TRBV11-1
D gene: .
clone size: .
J gene: TRBJ1-1

CDR3 protein: CSASSGYFTYEQYF
CDR3 DNA: TGCAGTGCTAGTAGCGGATATTTCACCTACGAGCAGTACTTC
V gene: TRBV20-1
D gene: .
clone size: .
J gene: TRBJ2-7

CDR3 protein: CASSFASGGTFTDTQYF
CDR3 DNA: TGTGCCAGCAGCTTCGCTAGCGGGGGGACCTTCACAGATACGCAGTATTTT
V gene: TRBV5-4
D gene: TRBD2
clone size: few
J gene: TRBJ2-3

CDR3 protein: CASSRPTSGEKTQYF
CDR3 DNA: TGTGCCAGCAGTAGGCCTACTAGCGGGGAGAAGACCCAGTACTTC
V gene: TRBV28
D gene: TRBD2
clone size: once
J gene: TRBJ2-5

CDR3 protein: CASSSYVDRSSPLHF
CDR3 DNA: TGCGCCAGCAGCTCATACGTCGACAGAAGTTCACCCCTCCACTTT
V gene: TRBV5-1
D gene: .
clone size: .
J gene: TRBJ1-6

CDR3 protein: CASSTRQGPSYEQYF
CDR3 DNA: TGTGCCAGCAGCACACGACAGGGCCCCTCCTACGAGCAGTACTTC
V gene: TRBV5-4
D gene: TRBD1
clone size: once
J gene: TRBJ2-7